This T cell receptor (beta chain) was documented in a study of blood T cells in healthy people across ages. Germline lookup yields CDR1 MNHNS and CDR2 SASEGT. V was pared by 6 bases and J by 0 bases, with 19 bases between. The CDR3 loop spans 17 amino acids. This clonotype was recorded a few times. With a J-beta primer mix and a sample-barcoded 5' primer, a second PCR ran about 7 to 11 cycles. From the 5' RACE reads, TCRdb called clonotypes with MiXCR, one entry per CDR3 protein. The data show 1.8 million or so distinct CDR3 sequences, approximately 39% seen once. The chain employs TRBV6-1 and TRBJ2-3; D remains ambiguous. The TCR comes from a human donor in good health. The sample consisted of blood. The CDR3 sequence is CASSLLRSWISTDTQYF. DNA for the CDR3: TGTGCCAGCAGCCTCCTCCGTAGCTGGATTAGCACAGATACGCAGTATTTT.